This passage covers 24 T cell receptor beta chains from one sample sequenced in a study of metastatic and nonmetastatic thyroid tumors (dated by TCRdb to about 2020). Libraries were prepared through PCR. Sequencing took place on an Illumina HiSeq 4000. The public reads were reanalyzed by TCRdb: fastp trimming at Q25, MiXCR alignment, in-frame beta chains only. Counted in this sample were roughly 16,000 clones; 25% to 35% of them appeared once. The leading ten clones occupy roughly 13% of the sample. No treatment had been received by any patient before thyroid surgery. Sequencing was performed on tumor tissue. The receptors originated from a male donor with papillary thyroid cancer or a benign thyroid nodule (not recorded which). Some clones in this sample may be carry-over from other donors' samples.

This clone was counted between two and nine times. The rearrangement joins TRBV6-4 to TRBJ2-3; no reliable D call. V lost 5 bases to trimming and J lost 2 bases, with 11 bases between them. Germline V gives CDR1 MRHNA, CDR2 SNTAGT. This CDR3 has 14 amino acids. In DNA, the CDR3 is TGTGCCAGCAGTTTTTCAGCCTCCACAGATACGCAGTATTTT. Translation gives CASSFSASTDTQYF.

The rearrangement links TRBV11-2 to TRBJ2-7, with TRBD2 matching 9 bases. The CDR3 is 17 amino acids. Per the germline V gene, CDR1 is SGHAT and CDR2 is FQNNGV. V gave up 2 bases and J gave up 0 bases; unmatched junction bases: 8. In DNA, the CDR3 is TGTGCCAGCAGCTTATTAGCGGGAGCGTCGATCTCCTACGAGCAGTACTTC. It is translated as CASSLLAGASISYEQYF.

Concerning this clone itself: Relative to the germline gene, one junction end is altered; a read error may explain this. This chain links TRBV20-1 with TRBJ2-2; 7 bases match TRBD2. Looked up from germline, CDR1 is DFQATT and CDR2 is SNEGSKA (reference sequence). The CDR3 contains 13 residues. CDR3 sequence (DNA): TGCAGTGCTCCCGGGGACTACACCTGGGAGCTGTTTTTT. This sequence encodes CSAPGDYTWELFF.

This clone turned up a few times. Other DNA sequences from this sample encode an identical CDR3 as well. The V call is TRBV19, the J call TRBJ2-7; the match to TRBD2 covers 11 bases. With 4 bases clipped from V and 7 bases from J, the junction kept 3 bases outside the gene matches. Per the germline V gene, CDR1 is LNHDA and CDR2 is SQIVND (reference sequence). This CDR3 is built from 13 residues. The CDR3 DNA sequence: TGTGCCAGTAGTACCGGGACTAGCGGAGAGCAGTACTTC. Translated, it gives CASSTGTSGEQYF.

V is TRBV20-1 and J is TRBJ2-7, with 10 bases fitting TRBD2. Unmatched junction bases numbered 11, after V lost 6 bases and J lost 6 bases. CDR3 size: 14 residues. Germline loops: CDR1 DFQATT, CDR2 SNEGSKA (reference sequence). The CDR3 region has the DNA TGCAGTGCGGGGATCGGGACTAGCGTACCCGAGCAGTACTTC. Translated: CSAGIGTSVPEQYF.

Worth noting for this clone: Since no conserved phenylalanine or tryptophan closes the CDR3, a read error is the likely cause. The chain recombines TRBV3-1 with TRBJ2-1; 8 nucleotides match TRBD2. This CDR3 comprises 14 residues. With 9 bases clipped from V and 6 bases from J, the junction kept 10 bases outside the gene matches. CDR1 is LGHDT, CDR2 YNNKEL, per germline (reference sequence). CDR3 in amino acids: CASQAGLAGNEQFL. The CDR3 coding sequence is TGTGCCAGTCAAGCTGGACTAGCCGGCAATGAGCAGTTCTTA.

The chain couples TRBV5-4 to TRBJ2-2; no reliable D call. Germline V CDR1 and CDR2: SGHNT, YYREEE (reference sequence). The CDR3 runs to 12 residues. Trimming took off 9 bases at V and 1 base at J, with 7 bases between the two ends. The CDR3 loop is CATYRNTGELFF. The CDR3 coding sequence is TGTGCCACCTACAGGAACACCGGGGAGCTGTTTTTT.

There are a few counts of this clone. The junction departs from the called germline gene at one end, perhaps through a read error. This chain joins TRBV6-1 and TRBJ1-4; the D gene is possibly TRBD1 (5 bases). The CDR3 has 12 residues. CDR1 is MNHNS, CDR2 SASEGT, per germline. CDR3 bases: TGTGCCAGCAGTGCTGACAGTGAAAAACTGTTATTT. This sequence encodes CASSADSEKLLF.

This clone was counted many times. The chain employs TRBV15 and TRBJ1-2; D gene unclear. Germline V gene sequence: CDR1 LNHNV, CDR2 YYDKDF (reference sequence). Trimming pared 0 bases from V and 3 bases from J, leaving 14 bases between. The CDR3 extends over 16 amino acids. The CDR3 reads CATSRDLGRSYYGYTF. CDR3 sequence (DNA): TGTGCCACCAGCAGAGATCTGGGCAGGTCCTACTATGGCTACACCTTC.

Here the CDR3 reads CASSLRASSYEQYF. For the CDR3, the DNA is TGCGCCAGCAGCTTGAGGGCGAGCTCCTACGAGCAGTACTTC. The chain links TRBV5-1 to TRBJ2-7, with D uncertain. This CDR3 has 14 amino acids. Per germline, CDR1 SGHRS and CDR2 YFSETQ. V was clipped by 1 base and J by 0 bases, with 8 bases between them.

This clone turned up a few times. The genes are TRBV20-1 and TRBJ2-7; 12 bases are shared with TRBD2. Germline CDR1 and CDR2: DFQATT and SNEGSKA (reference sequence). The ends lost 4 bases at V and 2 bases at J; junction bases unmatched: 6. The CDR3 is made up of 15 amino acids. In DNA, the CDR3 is TGCAGTGCTACGGGTCCTAGCGGGAGGGCCTACGAGCAGTACTTC. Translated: CSATGPSGRAYEQYF.

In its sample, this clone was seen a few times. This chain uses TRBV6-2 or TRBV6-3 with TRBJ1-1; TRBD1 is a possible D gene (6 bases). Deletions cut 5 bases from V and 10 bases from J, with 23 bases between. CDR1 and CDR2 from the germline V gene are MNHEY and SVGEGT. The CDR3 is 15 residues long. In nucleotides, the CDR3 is TGTGCCAGCAGTGATCCCGGGGGGCCCTCAAAGTCAGCTTTCTTT. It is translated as CASSDPGGPSKSAFF.

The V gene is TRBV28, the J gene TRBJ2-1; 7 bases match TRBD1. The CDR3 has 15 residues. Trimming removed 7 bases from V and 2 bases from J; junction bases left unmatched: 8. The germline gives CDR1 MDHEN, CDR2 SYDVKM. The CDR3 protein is CASTTGTAAYNEQFF. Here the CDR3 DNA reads TGTGCCAGCACCACCGGGACAGCAGCCTACAATGAGCAGTTCTTC.

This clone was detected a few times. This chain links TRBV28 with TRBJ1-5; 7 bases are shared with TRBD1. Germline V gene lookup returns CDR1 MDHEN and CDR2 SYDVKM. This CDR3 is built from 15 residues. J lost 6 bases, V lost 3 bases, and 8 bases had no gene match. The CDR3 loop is CASSFGGQDSQPQHF. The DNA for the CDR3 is TGTGCCAGCAGTTTTGGAGGACAGGATAGTCAGCCCCAGCATTTT.

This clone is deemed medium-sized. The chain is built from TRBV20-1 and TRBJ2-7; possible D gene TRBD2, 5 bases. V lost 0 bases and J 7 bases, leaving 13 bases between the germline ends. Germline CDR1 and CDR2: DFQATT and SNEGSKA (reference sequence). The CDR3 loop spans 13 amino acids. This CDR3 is CSAREGGISEQYF. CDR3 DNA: TGCAGTGCTAGAGAAGGAGGAATAAGTGAGCAGTACTTC.

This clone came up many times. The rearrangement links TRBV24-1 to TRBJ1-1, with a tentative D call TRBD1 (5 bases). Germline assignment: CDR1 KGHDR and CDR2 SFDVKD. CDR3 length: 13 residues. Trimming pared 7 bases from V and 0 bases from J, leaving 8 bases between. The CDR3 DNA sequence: TGTGCCACCAGATCAGGGATGAACACTGAAGCTTTCTTT. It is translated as CATRSGMNTEAFF.

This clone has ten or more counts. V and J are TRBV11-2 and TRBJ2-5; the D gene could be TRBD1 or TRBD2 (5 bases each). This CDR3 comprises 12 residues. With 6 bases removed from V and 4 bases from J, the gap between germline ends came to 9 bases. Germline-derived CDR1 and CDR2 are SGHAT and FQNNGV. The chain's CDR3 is CASRGETETQYF. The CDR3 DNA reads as TGTGCCAGCAGGGGGGAAACAGAGACCCAGTACTTC.

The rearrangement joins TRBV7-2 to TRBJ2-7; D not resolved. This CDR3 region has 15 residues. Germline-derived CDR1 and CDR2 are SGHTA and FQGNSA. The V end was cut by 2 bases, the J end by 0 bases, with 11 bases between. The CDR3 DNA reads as TGTGCCAGCAGCTTAATGCTAGGTTCCTCCTACGAGCAGTACTTC. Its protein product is CASSLMLGSSYEQYF.

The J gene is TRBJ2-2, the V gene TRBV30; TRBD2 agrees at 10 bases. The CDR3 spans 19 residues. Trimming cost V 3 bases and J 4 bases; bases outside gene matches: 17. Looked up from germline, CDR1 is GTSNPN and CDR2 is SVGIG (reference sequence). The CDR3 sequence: CAWRGRTSGFFVGTGELFF. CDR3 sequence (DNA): TGTGCCTGGAGGGGGAGGACTAGCGGTTTCTTCGTCGGCACCGGGGAGCTGTTTTTT. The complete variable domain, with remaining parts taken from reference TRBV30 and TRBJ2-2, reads SQTIHQWPATLVQPVGSPLSLECTVEGTSNPNLYWYRQAAGRGLQLLFYSVGIGQISSEVPQNLSASRPQDRQFILSSKKLLLSDSGFYLCAWRGRTSGFFVGTGELFFGEGSRLTVL.

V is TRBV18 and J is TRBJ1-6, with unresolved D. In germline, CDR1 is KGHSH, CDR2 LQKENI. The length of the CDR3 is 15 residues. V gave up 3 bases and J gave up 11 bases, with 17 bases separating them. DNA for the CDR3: TGTGCCAGCTCACCCGATAAGTCATCCTCGCCACCCCTCCACTTT. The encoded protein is CASSPDKSSSPPLHF.

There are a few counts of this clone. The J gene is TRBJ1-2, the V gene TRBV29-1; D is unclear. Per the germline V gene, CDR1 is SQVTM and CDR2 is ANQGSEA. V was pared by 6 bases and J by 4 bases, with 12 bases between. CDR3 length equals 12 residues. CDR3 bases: TGCAGCGTATCAACAGCGAGCTATGGCTACACCTTC. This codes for CSVSTASYGYTF. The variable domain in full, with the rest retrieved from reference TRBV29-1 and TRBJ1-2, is SAVISQKPSRDICQRGTSLTIQCQVDSQVTMMFWYRQQPGQSLTLIATANQGSEATYESGFVIDKFPISRPNLTFSTLTVSNMSPEDSSIYLCSVSTASYGYTFGSGTRLTVV.

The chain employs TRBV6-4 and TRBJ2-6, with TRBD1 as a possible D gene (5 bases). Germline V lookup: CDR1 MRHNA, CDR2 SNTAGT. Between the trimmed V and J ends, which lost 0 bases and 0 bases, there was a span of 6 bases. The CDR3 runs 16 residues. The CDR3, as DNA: TGTGCCAGCAGTGACTCCGACAGCTCTGGGGCCAACGTCCTGACTTTC. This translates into CASSDSDSSGANVLTF.

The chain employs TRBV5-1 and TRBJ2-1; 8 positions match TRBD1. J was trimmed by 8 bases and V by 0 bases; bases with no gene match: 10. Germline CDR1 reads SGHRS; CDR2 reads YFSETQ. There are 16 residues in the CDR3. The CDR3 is CASSLAFTGGSDEQFF. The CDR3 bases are TGCGCCAGCAGCTTGGCCTTTACAGGGGGTTCCGATGAGCAGTTCTTC. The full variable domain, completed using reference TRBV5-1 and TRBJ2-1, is KAGVTQTPRYLIKTRGQQVTLSCSPISGHRSVSWYQQTPGQGLQFLFEYFSETQRNKGNFPGRFSGRQFSNSRSEMNVSTLELGDSALYLCASSLAFTGGSDEQFFGPGTRLTVL.

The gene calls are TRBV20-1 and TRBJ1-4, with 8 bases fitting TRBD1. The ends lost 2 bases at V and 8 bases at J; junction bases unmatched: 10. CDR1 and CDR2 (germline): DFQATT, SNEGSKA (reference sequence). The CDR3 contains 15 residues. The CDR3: CSARFPQGVGEKLFF. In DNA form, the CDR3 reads TGCAGTGCTAGATTTCCACAGGGGGTAGGCGAAAAACTGTTTTTT.